This passage covers 16 T cell receptor beta chains from one sample sequenced in a study of cytomegalovirus exposure and HLA in healthy donors. The PCR had 60 Vbeta and 13 Jbeta primers. Assay used: immunoSEQ multiplex PCR; TCRdb lists only in-frame clones, some missing. Of over 200,000 clones in the sample, 70% to 80% were seen once. Sequenced input: PBMCs. These receptors were obtained from a woman aged 25 to 39 in good health and CMV-seronegative.

A word on this clone: Relative to the germline gene, one junction end is altered; a read error may explain this. The chain combines TRBV7-9 with TRBJ1-4, with D maybe TRBD1 (5 bases). The germline V gene encodes CDR1 SEHNR and CDR2 FQNEAQ (reference sequence). The length of the CDR3 is 16 residues. In DNA, the CDR3 is TGTTCCAGCAGCTCACAAACCACCGGTGTACGGGGGGAACTGTTTTTT. Its translation is CSSSSQTTGVRGELFF.

The V call is TRBV19, the J call TRBJ1-2; 8 bases map to TRBD1. The junction had 12 bases not matched to a gene; V was cut back by 3 bases and J by 12 bases. Germline loops: CDR1 LNHDA, CDR2 SQIVND (reference sequence). The CDR3 spans 14 residues. CDR3 loop: CASSIIPGQELDTF. Here the CDR3 DNA reads TGTGCCAGTAGTATCATTCCGGGACAGGAGTTGGACACCTTC.

The V gene is TRBV4-1, the J gene TRBJ2-1; 9 nucleotides line up with TRBD1. With 0 bases clipped from V and 7 bases from J, the junction kept 10 bases outside the gene matches. Per germline, CDR1 MGHRA and CDR2 YSYEKL. The CDR3 spans 17 residues. CDR3 in DNA: TGCGCCAGCAGCCAAGATAGAAACAGGGGGCGAAGGAATGAGCAGTTCTTC. This gives the protein CASSQDRNRGRRNEQFF.

The chain combines TRBV9 with TRBJ2-1; TRBD2 matches at 9 bases. This CDR3 region has 16 residues. From germline, CDR1 is SGDLS and CDR2 YYNGEE. V shed 0 bases and J 4 bases; nucleotides not matched to a gene: 5. The CDR3 loop reads CASSVALAGGYNEQFF. CDR3 coding DNA: TGTGCCAGCAGCGTAGCCCTGGCGGGAGGGTACAATGAGCAGTTCTTC.

The chain combines TRBV5-1 with TRBJ2-3; 12 nucleotides line up with TRBD2. This CDR3 has 16 residues. Losses at the gene ends were 2 bases for V and 6 bases for J; bases not matched to a gene: 7. Looked up from germline, CDR1 is SGHRS and CDR2 is YFSETQ. The CDR3 reads CASSLGTSGPLDTQYF. In DNA form, the CDR3 reads TGCGCCAGCAGCTTAGGGACTAGCGGGCCGCTTGATACGCAGTATTTT. The full variable domain, rest sourced from reference TRBV5-1 and TRBJ2-3, is KAGVTQTPRYLIKTRGQQVTLSCSPISGHRSVSWYQQTPGQGLQFLFEYFSETQRNKGNFPGRFSGRQFSNSRSEMNVSTLELGDSALYLCASSLGTSGPLDTQYFGPGTRLTVL.

The genes are TRBV5-4 and TRBJ1-1, with a possible D match to TRBD1 (5 bases). V dropped 5 bases and J dropped 4 bases, with 21 bases sitting between them. This CDR3 has 16 amino acids. In germline, CDR1 is SGHNT, CDR2 YYREEE (reference sequence). CDR3 loop: CASRRTFDSPVTEAFF. The CDR3 DNA follows: TGTGCCAGCAGACGTACCTTTGACAGCCCGGTCACTGAAGCTTTCTTT.

J is TRBJ2-2 and V is TRBV2; D is unresolved. Germline V gene lookup returns CDR1 SNHLY and CDR2 FYNNEI. The CDR3 sequence is 15 residues long. The V end lost 6 bases, the J end lost 0 bases, and 11 bases lay between the germline ends. Here the CDR3 reads CASRVGRPNTGELFF. The CDR3 region has the DNA TGTGCCAGCAGGGTAGGCAGGCCGAACACCGGGGAGCTGTTTTTT.

The chain combines TRBV5-5 with TRBJ2-1; 8 bases are a match to TRBD2. With 2 bases clipped from V and 7 bases from J, the junction kept 5 bases outside the gene matches. The CDR3 is made up of 14 amino acids. The germline V gene encodes CDR1 SGHKS and CDR2 YYEKEE (reference sequence). This CDR3 is CASSFGLAGNEQFF. Written as DNA, the CDR3 is TGTGCCAGCAGCTTCGGGCTAGCGGGTAATGAGCAGTTCTTC.

The chain joins TRBV27 to TRBJ2-4; TRBD1 matches 7 bases. The germline V gene has CDR1 MNHEY and CDR2 SMNVEV (reference sequence). The CDR3 has 14 amino acids. Trimming cost V 5 bases and J 4 bases; bases outside gene matches: 5. Here the CDR3 reads CASSAMGQKNIQYF. In nucleotides, the CDR3 is TGTGCCAGCAGTGCAATGGGACAGAAAAACATTCAGTACTTC.

The chain combines TRBV7-9 with TRBJ1-1, with 8 positions matching TRBD1. This CDR3 has 13 amino acids. From germline, CDR1 is SEHNR and CDR2 FQNEAQ (reference sequence). Unmatched junction bases numbered 7, after V lost 5 bases and J lost 8 bases. The CDR3 is CASSQGQGAEAFF. The CDR3 DNA follows: TGTGCCAGCAGCCAGGGGCAGGGGGCCGAAGCTTTCTTT.

V and J are TRBV5-6 and TRBJ1-1; D gene unclear. There are 14 residues in the CDR3. Trimming removed 6 bases from V and 2 bases from J, with 14 bases in between. CDR1 SGHDT and CDR2 YYEEEE come from the germline V gene. CDR3 sequence (DNA): TGTGCCAGCACGTCGACCGGGGTAAACACTGAAGCTTTCTTT. It specifies CASTSTGVNTEAFF.

As to this clone: The junction differs from germline at one of its ends, possibly a read error. The chain employs TRBV5-6 and TRBJ1-2; D gene uncertain. The CDR3 has 12 amino acids. Germline V lookup: CDR1 SGHDT, CDR2 YYEEEE. The CDR3 DNA follows: TGTGCCAGCAGCTTGGACCACTATGGCTACTCCTTC. Encoded protein: CASSLDHYGYSF.

This chain uses TRBV2 with TRBJ2-1; TRBD2 agrees at 7 bases. Germline V lookup: CDR1 SNHLY, CDR2 FYNNEI. The CDR3 totals 15 residues. V was clipped by 8 bases and J by 8 bases; unmatched bases: 15. This CDR3 is CASGSRELSVYEQFF. CDR3 DNA: TGTGCCAGCGGCTCGCGGGAGCTCTCTGTCTATGAGCAGTTCTTC.

The chain recombines TRBV11-2 with TRBJ2-1; TRBD2 matches 8 bases. Germline lookup yields CDR1 SGHAT and CDR2 FQNNGV. This CDR3 comprises 15 residues. The V and J ends lost 3 bases and 8 bases, in that order; junction bases with no gene match: 9. Here the CDR3 reads CASSFGLAMIDEQFF. CDR3 sequence (DNA): TGTGCCAGCAGCTTTGGACTAGCTATGATCGATGAGCAGTTCTTC.

The table lists this clone with a count of one. The CDR3 sequence: CATRVAADNSGNTIYF. CDR3 coding DNA: TGTGCCACCAGAGTCGCGGCGGATAACTCTGGAAACACCATATATTTT. The gene calls are TRBV15 and TRBJ1-3; D is ambiguous. CDR3 length: 16 residues. Germline lookup yields CDR1 LNHNV and CDR2 YYDKDF (reference sequence). V shed 6 bases and J shed 0 bases, with 15 bases lying between them.

This rearrangement joins TRBV19 to TRBJ1-5, with 9 nucleotides matching TRBD1. The length of the CDR3 is 14 residues. The germline gives CDR1 LNHDA, CDR2 SQIVND (reference sequence). The trim removed 5 bases at V and 7 bases at J, leaving 6 bases unmatched. The CDR3 loop reads CASSQTGGGQPQHF. CDR3 bases: TGTGCCAGTAGTCAGACAGGGGGTGGGCAGCCCCAGCATTTT.